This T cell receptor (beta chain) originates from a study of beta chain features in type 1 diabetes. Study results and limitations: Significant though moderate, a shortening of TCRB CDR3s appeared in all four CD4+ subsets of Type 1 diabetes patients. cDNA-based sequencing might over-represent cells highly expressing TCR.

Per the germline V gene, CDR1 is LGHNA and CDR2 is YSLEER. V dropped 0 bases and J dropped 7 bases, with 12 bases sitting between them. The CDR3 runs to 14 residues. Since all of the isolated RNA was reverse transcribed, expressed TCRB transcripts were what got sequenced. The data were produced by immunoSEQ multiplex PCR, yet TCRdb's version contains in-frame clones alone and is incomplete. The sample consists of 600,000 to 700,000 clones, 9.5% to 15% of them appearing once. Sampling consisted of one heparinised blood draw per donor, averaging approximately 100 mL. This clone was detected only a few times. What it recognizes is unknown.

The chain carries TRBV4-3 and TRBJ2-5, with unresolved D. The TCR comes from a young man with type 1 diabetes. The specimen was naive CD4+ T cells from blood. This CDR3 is CASSQDRYWGTQYF. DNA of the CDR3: TGCGCCAGCAGCCAAGATAGGTACTGGGGGACCCAGTACTTC.